This TCR beta chain came from a study of blood T cell repertoires in COVID-19. Study background: Collection of acute and convalescent COVID-19 samples took place in the United States, Italy and Spain. PBMCs, B-cell-depleted T cells, or T cells were the source of the cDNA or gDNA that made up the material.

The CDR3 length is 13 residues. Per the germline V gene, CDR1 is GTSNPN and CDR2 is SVGIG (reference sequence). Under the authors' procedure: Cell counts per sample came from amplifying reference gene primers. Generated by immunoSEQ multiplex PCR, the TCRdb table keeps only in-frame clones and is missing some. V and J calls and clone size are copied from that table; D and trimming were computed from the DNA. The sample consists of more than 40,000 clones, roughly 89% of them appearing once. The J gene is TRBJ2-1, the V gene TRBV30; D possibly corresponds to TRBD2 (7 bases). The sample taken for sequencing was peripheral blood. The origin of this receptor is an older man with acute or convalescent COVID-19. The CDR3 DNA reads as TGTGCAGGCGGGGGCTTGTCCTACAATGAGCAGTTCTTC. Amino acids: CAGGGLSYNEQFF.